This T cell receptor (beta chain) comes out of a study of blood T cell repertoires in COVID-19. Across the whole study: Collection of acute and convalescent COVID-19 samples took place in the United States, Italy and Spain. PBMCs, B-cell-depleted T cells, or T cells were the source of the cDNA or gDNA that made up the material.

Authors' analysis steps: Reference gene primer amplification in the assay estimated nucleated cell counts. Assay: immunoSEQ multiplex PCR; the TCRdb copy retains only in-frame clones and omits some. V, J and clone size are those of that table, while D and trimming were read from the DNA. The profile shows about 160,000 clones, about 85% of them singletons. Germline values: CDR1 LGHDT, CDR2 YNNKEL (reference sequence). With V trimmed by 0 bases and J by 4 bases, 3 bases remained unmatched. This CDR3 is 15 amino acids long. The sequenced sample consisted of peripheral blood. This TCR derives from a man aged 55-75 years who had recovered from COVID-19. This chain links TRBV3-1 (or the pseudogene TRBV3-2) with TRBJ2-3; 8 bases fit TRBD2. The CDR3, as DNA: TGTGCCAGCAGCCAAGAGGAAGCGGGGGCAGATACGCAGTATTTT. Its translation: CASSQEEAGADTQYF.